A selection of T cell receptor beta chains follows, all from one sample in a study of CD8 T cells in Susac syndrome. MiXCR, run by TCRdb on the immunoSEQ multiplex PCR reads, gives a single entry per CDR3 protein. The sample lists about 150,000 distinct CDR3 sequences; 95% to 97% were seen once. The sample taken for sequencing was CD4+ T cells from PBMCs. These receptors originate from a human donor with Susac syndrome. CDR3s include the opening cysteine and the closing phenylalanine or tryptophan. A D gene is named only where the DNA matches it firmly.

d_gene,j_gene,v_gene,CDR3aa
.,TRBJ1-5,TRBV29-1,CSAGARDQPQHF
TRBD1,TRBJ1-2,TRBV6-5,CASSYFVSQGTAYGYTF
.,TRBJ2-3,TRBV7-8,CASSLGGIDTQYF
.,TRBJ2-6,TRBV5-6,CASSSIGSGANVLTF
TRBD1,TRBJ1-2,TRBV19,CASSGRRQGRSTNYGYTF
TRBD2,TRBJ2-1,TRBV28,CASSPSGSYNEQFF
.,TRBJ2-3,TRBV30,CAWSVSAAGDTQYF
TRBD1,TRBJ2-5,TRBV28,CASSGGQGWKETQYF
.,TRBJ1-1,TRBV12-3/TRBV12-4,CASSYGQKNTEAFF
.,TRBJ1-1,TRBV28,CASSLEGTKAFF
TRBD2,TRBJ2-1,TRBV2,CASSEGGGPYNEQFF
.,TRBJ2-1,TRBV10-3,CAIQGYNEQFF
TRBD1,TRBJ1-5,TRBV30,CAWSVKTGGGNQPQHF
.,TRBJ2-1,TRBV3-1,CASSQAGTSFTNEQFF
TRBD2,TRBJ2-1,TRBV20-1,CSATGTSGSNEQFF
TRBD1,TRBJ2-3,TRBV5-1,CASSDLDRVADTQYF
TRBD2,TRBJ2-1,TRBV27,CASFRLADNYNEQFF
.,TRBJ1-1,TRBV29-1,CSVDGPGMNTEAFF
TRBD1,TRBJ2-7,TRBV20-1,CSALRDRGLYEQYF
.,TRBJ1-5,TRBV7-3,CASSLTTALWNQPQHF
.,TRBJ1-1,TRBV18,CASSQGEGMNTEAFF
TRBD1,TRBJ1-5,TRBV12-3/TRBV12-4,CASSRTGGNQPQHF
.,TRBJ1-1,TRBV5-6,CASSLRLNTEAFF
.,TRBJ1-1,TRBV30,CAWVTWKNTEAFF
.,TRBJ2-7,TRBV29-1,CSVAGPTEEQYF
.,TRBJ1-3,TRBV4-1,CASSQPLGPGNTIYF
TRBD2,TRBJ2-2,TRBV15,CATSTGLALNTGELFF
.,TRBJ2-1,TRBV5-1,CASSLASILSYNEQFF
.,TRBJ2-7,TRBV7-9,CASSRSSYEQYF